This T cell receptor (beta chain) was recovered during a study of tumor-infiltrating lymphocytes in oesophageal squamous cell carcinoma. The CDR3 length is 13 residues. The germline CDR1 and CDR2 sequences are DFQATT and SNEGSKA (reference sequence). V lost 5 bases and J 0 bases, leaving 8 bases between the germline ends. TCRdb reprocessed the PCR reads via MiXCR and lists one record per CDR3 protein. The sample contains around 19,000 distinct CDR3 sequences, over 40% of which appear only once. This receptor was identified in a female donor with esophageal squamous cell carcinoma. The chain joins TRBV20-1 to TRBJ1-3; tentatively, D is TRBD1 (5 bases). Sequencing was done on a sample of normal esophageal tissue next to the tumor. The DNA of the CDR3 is TGCAGTGCTGCGGACAACTCTGGAAACACCATATATTTT. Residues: CSAADNSGNTIYF.